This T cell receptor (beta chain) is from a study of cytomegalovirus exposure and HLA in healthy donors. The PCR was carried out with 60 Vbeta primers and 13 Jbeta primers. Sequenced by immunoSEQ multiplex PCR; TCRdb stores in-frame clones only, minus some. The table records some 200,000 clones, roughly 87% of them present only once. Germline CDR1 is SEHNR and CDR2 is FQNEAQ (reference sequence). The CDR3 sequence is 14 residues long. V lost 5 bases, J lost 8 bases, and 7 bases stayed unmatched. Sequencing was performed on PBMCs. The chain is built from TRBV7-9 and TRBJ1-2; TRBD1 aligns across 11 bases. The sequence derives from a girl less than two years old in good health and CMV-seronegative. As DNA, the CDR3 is TGTGCCAGCAGCGAGGACAGGGGGCGCCTAGGCTACACCTTC. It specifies CASSEDRGRLGYTF.